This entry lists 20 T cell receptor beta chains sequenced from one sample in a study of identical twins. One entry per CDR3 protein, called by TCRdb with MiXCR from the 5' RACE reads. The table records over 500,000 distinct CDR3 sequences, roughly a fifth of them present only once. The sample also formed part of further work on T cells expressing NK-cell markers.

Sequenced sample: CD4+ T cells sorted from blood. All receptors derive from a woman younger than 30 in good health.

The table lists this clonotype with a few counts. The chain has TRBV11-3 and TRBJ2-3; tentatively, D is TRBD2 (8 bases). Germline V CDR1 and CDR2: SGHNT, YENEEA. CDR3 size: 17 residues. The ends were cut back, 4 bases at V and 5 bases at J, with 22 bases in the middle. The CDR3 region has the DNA TGTGCCAGCAGCTCCCGGTCCGGGAGGGGGCGTGAAGATACGCAGTATTTT. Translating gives CASSSRSGRGREDTQYF. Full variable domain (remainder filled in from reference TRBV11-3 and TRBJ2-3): EAGVVQSPRYKIIEKKQPVAFWCNPISGHNTLYWYLQNLGQGPELLIRYENEEAVDDSQLPKDRFSAERLKGVDSTLKIQPAELGDSAVYLCASSSRSGRGREDTQYFGPGTRLTVL.

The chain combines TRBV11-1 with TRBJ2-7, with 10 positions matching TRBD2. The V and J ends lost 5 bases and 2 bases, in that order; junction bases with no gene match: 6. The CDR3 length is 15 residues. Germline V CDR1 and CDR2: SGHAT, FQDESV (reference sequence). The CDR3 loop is CASSLGTSEAYEQYF. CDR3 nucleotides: TGTGCCAGCAGCCTTGGGACTAGCGAGGCCTACGAGCAGTACTTC.

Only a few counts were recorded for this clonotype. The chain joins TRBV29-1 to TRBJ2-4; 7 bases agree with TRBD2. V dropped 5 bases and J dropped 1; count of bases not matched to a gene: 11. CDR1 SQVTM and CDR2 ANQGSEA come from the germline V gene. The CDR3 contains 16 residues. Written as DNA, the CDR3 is TGCAGCGTTCGGTCGGAACTAGCGAGGGCCAAAAACATTCAGTACTTC. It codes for CSVRSELARAKNIQYF.

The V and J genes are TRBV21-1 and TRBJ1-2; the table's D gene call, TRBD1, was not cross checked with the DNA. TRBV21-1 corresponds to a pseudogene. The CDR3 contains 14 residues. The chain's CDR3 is CASSKGQGAGGYTF. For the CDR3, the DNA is TGTGCCAGCAGCAAGGGACAGGGGGCTGGTGGCTACACCTTC.

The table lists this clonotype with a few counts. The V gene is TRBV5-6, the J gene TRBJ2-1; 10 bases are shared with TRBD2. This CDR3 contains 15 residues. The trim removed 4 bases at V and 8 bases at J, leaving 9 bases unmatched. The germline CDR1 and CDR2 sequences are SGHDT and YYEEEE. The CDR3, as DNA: TGTGCCAGCAGCCCGACTACTAGCGGGGTCCATGAGCAGTTCTTC. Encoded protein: CASSPTTSGVHEQFF.

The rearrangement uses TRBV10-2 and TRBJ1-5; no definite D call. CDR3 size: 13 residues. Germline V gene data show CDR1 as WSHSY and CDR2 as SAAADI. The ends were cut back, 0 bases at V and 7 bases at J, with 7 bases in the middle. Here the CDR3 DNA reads TGCGCCAGCAGTGAGTCAGCGGGGCAGCCCCAGCATTTT. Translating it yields CASSESAGQPQHF.

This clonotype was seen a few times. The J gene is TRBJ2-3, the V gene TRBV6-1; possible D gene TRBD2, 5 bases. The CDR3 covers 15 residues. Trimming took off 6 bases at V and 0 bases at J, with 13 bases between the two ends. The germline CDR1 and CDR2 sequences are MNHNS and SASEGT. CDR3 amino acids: CASSRGMTSTDTQYF. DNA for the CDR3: TGTGCCAGCAGCCGAGGGATGACTAGCACAGATACGCAGTATTTT.

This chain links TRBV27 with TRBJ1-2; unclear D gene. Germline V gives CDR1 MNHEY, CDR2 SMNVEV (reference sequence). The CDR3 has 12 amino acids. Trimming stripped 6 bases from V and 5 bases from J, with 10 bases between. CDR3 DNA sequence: TGTGCCAGCAGCCGCCTGGGGTATGGCTACACCTTC. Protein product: CASSRLGYGYTF.

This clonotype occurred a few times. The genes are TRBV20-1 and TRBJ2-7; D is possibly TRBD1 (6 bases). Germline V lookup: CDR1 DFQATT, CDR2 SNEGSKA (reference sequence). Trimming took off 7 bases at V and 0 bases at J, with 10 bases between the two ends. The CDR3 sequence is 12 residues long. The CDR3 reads CSGRDNSYEQYF. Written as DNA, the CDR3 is TGCAGTGGCAGGGACAACTCCTACGAGCAGTACTTC.

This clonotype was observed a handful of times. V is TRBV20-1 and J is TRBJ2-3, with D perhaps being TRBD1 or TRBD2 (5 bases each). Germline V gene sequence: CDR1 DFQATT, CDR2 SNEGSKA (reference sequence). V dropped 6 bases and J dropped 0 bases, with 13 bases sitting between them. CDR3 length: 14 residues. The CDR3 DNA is TGCAGTGCCCTGGGACCTACTAGCACAGATACGCAGTATTTT. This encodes CSALGPTSTDTQYF.

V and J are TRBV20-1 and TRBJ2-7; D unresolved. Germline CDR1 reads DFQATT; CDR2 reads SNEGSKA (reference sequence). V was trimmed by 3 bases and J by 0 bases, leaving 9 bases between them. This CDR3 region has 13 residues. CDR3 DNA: TGCAGTGCTAGGTGGACCGCCTCCTACGAGCAGTACTTC. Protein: CSARWTASYEQYF.

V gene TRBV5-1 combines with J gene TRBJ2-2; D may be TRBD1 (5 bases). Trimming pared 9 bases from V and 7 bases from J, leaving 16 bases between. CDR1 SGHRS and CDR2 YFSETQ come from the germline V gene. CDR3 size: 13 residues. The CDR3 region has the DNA TGCGCCACCTCTAGGGGCGATAACGGGGAGCTGTTTTTT. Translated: CATSRGDNGELFF.

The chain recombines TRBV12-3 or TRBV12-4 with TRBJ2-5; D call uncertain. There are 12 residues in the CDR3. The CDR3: CVSARIWETQYF. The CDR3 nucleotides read TGTGTTAGTGCCAGAATTTGGGAGACCCAGTACTTC.

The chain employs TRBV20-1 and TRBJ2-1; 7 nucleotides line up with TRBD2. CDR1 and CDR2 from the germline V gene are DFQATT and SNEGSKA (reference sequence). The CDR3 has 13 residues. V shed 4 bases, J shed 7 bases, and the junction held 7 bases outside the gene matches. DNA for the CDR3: TGCAGTGCTAACCGGGACTATAGTAATGAGCAGTTCTTC. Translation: CSANRDYSNEQFF.

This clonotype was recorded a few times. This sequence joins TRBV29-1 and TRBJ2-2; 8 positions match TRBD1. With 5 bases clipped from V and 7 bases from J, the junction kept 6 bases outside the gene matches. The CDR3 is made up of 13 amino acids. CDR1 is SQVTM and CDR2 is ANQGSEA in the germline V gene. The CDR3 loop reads CSVQGARSGELFF. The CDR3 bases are TGCAGCGTTCAGGGGGCGCGGAGCGGGGAGCTGTTTTTT.

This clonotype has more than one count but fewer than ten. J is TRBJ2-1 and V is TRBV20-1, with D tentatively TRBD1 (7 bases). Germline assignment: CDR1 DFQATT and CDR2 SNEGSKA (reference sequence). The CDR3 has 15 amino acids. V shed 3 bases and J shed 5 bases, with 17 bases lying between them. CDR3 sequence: CSARVRAGGNNEQFF. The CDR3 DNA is TGCAGTGCTAGGGTCAGAGCAGGGGGGAACAATGAGCAGTTCTTC.

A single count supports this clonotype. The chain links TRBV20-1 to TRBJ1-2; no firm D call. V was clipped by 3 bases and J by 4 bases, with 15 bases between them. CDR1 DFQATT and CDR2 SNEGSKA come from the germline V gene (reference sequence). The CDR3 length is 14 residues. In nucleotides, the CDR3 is TGCAGTGCTAGTCCCCCCGGCCGGATCTATGGCTACACCTTC. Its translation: CSASPPGRIYGYTF.

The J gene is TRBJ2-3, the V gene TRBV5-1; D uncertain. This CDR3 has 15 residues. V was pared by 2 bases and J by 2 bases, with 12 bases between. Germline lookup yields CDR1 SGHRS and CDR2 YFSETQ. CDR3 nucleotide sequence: TGCGCCAGCAGCTTTGTCCCGGGCAACACAGATACGCAGTATTTT. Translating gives CASSFVPGNTDTQYF.

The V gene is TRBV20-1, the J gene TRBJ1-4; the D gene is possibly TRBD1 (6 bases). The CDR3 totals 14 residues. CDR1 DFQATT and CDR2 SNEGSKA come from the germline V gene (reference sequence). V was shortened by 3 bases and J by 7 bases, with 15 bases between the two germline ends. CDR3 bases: TGCAGTGCTAGCAAACAGGGCTCCAGTGAAAAACTGTTTTTT. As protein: CSASKQGSSEKLFF.

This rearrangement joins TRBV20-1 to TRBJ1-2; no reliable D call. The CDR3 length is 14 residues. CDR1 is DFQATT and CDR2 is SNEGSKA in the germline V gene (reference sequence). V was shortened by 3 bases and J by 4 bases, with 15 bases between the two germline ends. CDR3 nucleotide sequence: TGCAGTGCTAGTTATTCCCCAAAGGGCTATGGCTACACCTTC. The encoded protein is CSASYSPKGYGYTF.